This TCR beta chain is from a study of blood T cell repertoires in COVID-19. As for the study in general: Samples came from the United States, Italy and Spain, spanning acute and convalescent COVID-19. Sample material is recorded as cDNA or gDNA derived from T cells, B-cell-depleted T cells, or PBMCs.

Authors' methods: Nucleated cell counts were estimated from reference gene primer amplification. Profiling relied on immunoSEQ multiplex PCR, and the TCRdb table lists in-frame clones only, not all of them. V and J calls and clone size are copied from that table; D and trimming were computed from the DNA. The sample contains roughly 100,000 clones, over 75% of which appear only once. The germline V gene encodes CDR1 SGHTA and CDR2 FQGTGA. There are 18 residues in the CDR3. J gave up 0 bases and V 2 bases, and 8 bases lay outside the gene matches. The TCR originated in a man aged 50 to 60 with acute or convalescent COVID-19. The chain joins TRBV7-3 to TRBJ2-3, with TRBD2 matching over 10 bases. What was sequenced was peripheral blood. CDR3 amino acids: CASSLVGSSGGSTDTQYF. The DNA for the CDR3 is TGTGCCAGCAGCTTAGTTGGGTCTAGCGGGGGAAGCACAGATACGCAGTATTTT. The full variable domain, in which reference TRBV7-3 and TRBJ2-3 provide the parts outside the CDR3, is GAGVSQTPSNKVTEKGKYVELRCDPISGHTALYWYRQSLGQGPEFLIYFQGTGAADDSGLPNDRFFAVRPEGSVSTLKIQRTERGDSAVYLCASSLVGSSGGSTDTQYFGPGTRLTVL.